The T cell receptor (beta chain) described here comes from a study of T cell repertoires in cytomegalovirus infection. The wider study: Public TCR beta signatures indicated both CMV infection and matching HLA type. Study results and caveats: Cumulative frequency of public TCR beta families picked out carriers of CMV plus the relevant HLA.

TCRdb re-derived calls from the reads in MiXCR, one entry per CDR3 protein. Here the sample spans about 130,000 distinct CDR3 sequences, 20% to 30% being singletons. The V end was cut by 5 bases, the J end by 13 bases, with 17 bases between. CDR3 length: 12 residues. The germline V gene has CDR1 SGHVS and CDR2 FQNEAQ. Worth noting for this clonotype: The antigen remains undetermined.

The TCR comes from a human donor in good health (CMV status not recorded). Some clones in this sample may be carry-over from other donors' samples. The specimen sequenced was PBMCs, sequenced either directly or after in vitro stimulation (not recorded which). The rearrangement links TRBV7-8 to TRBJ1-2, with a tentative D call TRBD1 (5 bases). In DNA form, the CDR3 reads TGTGCCAGCAGCGGGGACTTTCGTCTTGGCACCTTC. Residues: CASSGDFRLGTF.